A selection of T cell receptor beta chains follows, all from one sample in a study of T-cell reconstitution after alpha-beta-depleted transplantation in children. TCRdb redid the calling of the PCR reads with MiXCR, one entry per CDR3 protein. The repertoire holds 550,000 to 800,000 distinct CDR3 sequences, about an eighth seen once, with 0.79% in the top ten. Material: PBMCs, obtained before TCRalphabeta/CD19-depleted stem cell transplant. Source of these receptors: a girl aged 2-10 years with congenital amegakaryocytic thrombocytopenia, due to receive a stem cell transplant. CDR3s leave out the opening cysteine and the closing phenylalanine or tryptophan.

j_gene | v_gene | CDR3aa
TRBJ2-7 | TRBV9 | ASSAMTGSYEQY
TRBJ2-1 | TRBV5-1 | ASSLSSGSLNEQF
TRBJ2-5 | TRBV12-3/TRBV12-4 | ASTLVGGQGTQY
TRBJ2-3 | TRBV20-1 | SAPDRWSTDTQY
TRBJ2-2 | TRBV15 | ATQWGTGELF
TRBJ2-1 | TRBV27 | DNPPPRRDPIFCFHEQF
TRBJ1-4 | TRBV20-1 | SAREGITENEKLF
TRBJ2-1 | TRBV7-3 | ASSPRAGVWNEQF
TRBJ2-5 | TRBV20-1 | SAYPGQGFHRTETQY
TRBJ2-2 | TRBV12-3/TRBV12-4 | ASGAGVGNTGELF
TRBJ2-1 | TRBV10-1 | ARECANEQF
TRBJ2-3 | TRBV20-1 | SARDIAGGPTDTQY
TRBJ1-2 | TRBV29-1 | SVELAGLYGYT
TRBJ2-7 | TRBV6-5 | ASSYGDRGYEQY